Included here is one T cell receptor (beta chain) sequence, with context. No cognate antigen has been identified for it. No qualities accompany the bases; no much larger clone lies one base away. For TCR Vbeta sequencing, memory CD4+ T cells were sorted ex vivo from the peripheral blood of both healthy controls and narcolepsy patients. V and J are truncated by 6 bases and 4 bases respectively, leaving an intervening sequence of 16 bases. From the cysteine up to the phenylalanine, the CDR3 has a length of 15 residues. Only the CDR3 DNA is retained, 45 bases long and in frame from the first base. The CDR1 and CDR2 encoded by the germline V gene are ENHRY and SYGVKD. Library preparation employed the immunoSEQ multiplex PCR assay. Sourced from immuneACCESS, this table was stored by TCRdb with only in-frame sequences that have V and J called. A share of the clones is absent; for the studies checked, an unresolved V gene accounts for under half, and the remainder has no known explanation. In all, the sample holds about 34,000 clones, and roughly 78% of those were seen once. The top ten clones comprise over 0.95% of the sample.

This specimen comes from a study of T cells in narcolepsy (dated by TCRdb to the late 2010s). Broadly, across the study: Healthy control donors were enrolled in the study alongside patients who had narcolepsy type 1 or type 2 (NT1, NT2). The study used TCR Vbeta sequencing to track clonotypes in blood and CSF while looking for autoreactive T cells in narcolepsy patients that target self-antigens of hypocretin neurons (hypocretin, TRIB2).

What the work shows at the level of the full study, not this receptor alone: No sequences matching autoreactive T cell clones were contained in some blood memory CD4+ repertoires from patients and controls. According to the report, autoreactive clonotypes were detected serially in the blood of the same patients and of different patients, but not in healthy controls. Numbers of sequenced blood memory CD4+ clonotypes were comparable, averaging about 40,000 in patients and over 30,000 in controls. Plots that compared CSF and blood CD4+ T cell clonotypes from the same patient highlighted HCRT-specific and TRIB2-specific autoreactive clonotypes.

The sequence joins TRBV10-3 to TRBJ2-1, with TRBD2 as a weak D call on 6 bases. The TCR comes from a human donor with narcolepsy. Sequenced sample: CD45RA- memory CD4+ T cells from PBMCs. Read against the paper, the sample's cell subset or site label means: memory T cells sorted ex vivo from peripheral blood. The CDR3 loop reads CAISAGTATYNEQFF. The DNA sequence follows: TGTGCCATCAGCGCCGGGACTGCGACATACAATGAGCAGTTCTTC.